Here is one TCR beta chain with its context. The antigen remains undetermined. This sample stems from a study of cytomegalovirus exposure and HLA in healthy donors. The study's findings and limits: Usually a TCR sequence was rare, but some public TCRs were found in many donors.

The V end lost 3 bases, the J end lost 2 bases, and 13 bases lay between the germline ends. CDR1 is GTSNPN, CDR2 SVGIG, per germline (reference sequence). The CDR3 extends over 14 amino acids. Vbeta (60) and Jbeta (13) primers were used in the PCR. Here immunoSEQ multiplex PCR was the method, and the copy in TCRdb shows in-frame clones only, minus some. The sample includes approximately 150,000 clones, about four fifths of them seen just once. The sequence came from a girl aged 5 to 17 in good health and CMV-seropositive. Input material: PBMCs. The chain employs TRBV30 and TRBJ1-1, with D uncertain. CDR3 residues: CAWRLSSRNTEAFF. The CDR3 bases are TGTGCCTGGAGACTGAGTTCTCGCAACACTGAAGCTTTCTTT.